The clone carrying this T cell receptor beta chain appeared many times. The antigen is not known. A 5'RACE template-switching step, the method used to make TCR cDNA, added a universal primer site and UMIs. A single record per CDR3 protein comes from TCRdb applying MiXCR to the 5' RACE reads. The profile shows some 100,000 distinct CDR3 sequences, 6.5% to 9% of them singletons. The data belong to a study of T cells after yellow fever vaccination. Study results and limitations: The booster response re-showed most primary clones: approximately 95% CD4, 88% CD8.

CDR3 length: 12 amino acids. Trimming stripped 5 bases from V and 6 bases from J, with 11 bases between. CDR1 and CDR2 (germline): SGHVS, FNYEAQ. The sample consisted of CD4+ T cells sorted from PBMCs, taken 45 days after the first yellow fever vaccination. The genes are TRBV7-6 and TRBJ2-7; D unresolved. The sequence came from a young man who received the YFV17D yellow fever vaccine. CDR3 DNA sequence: TGTGCCAGCAGCCGAAATCCGGGCGAGCAGTACTTC. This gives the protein CASSRNPGEQYF.